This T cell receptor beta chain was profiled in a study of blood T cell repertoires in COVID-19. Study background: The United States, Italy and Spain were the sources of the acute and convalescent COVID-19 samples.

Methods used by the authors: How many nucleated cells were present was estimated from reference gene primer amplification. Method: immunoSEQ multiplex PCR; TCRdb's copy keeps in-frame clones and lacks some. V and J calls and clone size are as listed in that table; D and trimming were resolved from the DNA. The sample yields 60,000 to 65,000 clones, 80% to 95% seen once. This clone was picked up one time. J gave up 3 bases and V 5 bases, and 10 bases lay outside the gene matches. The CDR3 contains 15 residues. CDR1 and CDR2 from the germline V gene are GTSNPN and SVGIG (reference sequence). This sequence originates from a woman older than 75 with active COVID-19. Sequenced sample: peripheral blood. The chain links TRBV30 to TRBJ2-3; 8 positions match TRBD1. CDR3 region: CAWGQGARRTDTQYF. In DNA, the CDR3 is TGTGCCTGGGGCCAGGGGGCACGAAGGACAGATACGCAGTATTTT. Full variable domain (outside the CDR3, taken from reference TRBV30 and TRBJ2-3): SQTIHQWPATLVQPVGSPLSLECTVEGTSNPNLYWYRQAAGRGLQLLFYSVGIGQISSEVPQNLSASRPQDRQFILSSKKLLLSDSGFYLCAWGQGARRTDTQYFGPGTRLTVL.